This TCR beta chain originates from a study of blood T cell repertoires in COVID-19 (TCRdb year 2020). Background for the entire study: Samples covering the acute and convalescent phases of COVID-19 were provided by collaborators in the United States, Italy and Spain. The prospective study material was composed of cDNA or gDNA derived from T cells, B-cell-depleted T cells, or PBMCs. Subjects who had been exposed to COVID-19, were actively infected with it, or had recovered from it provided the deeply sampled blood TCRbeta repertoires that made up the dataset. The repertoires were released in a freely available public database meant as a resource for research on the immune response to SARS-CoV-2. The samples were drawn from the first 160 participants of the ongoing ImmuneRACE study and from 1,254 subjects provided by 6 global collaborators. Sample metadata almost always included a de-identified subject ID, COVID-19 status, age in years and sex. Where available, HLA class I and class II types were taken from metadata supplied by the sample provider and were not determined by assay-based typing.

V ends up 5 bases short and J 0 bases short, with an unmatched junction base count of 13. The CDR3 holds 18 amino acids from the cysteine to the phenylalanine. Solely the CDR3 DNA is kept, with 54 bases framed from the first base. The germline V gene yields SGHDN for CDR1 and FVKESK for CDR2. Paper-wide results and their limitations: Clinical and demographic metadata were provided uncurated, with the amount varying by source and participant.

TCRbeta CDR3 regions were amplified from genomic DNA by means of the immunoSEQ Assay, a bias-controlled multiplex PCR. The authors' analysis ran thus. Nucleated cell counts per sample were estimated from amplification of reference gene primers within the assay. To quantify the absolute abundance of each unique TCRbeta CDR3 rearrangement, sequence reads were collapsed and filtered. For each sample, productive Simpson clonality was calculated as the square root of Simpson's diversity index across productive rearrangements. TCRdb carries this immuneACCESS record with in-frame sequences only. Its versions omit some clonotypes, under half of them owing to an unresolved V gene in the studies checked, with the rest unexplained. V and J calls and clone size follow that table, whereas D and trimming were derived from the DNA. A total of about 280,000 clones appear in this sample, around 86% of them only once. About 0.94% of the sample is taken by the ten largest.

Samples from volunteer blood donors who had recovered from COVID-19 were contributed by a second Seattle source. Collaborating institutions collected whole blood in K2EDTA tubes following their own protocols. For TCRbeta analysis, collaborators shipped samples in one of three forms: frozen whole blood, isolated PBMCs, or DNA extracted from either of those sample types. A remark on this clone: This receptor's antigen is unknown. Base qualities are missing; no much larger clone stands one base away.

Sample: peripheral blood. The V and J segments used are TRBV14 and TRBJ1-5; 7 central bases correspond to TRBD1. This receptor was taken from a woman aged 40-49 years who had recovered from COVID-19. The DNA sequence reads TGTGCCAGCAGCAAAGGATCGACAGGGAGGAATAGCAATCAGCCCCAGCATTTT. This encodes CASSKGSTGRNSNQPQHF.